This TCR beta chain emerged from a study of blood T cell repertoires in COVID-19 (dated by TCRdb to the early 2020s). In terms of the full investigation: Samples from collaborators originated in the United States, Italy and Spain and spanned both the acute and convalescent phases of COVID-19. The prospective study material was composed of cDNA or gDNA derived from T cells, B-cell-depleted T cells, or PBMCs. The dataset comprised deeply sampled blood TCRbeta repertoires from subjects exposed to, actively infected with, or recovered from COVID-19. The repertoires were released in a freely available public database meant as a resource for research on the immune response to SARS-CoV-2. The samples were drawn from two sources: the first 160 participants of the ongoing ImmuneRACE study, and 1,254 subjects contributed by 6 global collaborators. The sample metadata nearly always contained a de-identified subject ID, COVID-19 status, age in years and sex. Where available, HLA class I and class II types were taken from metadata supplied by the sample provider and were not determined by assay-based typing.

From the cysteine up to the phenylalanine, the CDR3 has a length of 12 residues. Only the CDR3 portion is preserved as DNA: 36 bases, with reading frame beginning at the first base. The germline V gene (reference sequence) specifies LNHDA as CDR1 and SQIVND as CDR2. The germline ends are 9 bases apart after V is trimmed by 5 bases and J by 8 bases. Turning to this clone: This clone's antigen is unknown. The input lacks base qualities; no much larger clone sits a single base away.

Summary of the overall study and its limitations: The quantity of clinical and demographic metadata differed by source and by participant and was supplied without curation.

One collaborating source in Seattle enrolled patients while the patients were actively infected and followed the patients over time throughout the course of disease. Whole blood was collected in K2EDTA tubes by collaborating institutions according to the institutions' own protocols. For TCRbeta analysis, collaborator samples were shipped as frozen whole blood, as isolated PBMCs, or as DNA extracted from either sample type. The immunoSEQ Assay, a bias-controlled multiplex PCR, was used to amplify TCRbeta CDR3 regions from genomic DNA. The study's processing was this. The number of nucleated cells in each sample was estimated by amplification of reference gene primers within the assay. To quantify the absolute abundance of each unique TCRbeta CDR3 rearrangement, sequence reads were collapsed and filtered. Productive Simpson clonality was computed per sample as the square root of Simpson's diversity index over productive rearrangements. TCRdb retrieved this table from immuneACCESS and kept in-frame rearrangements only. Not all clones are present; in checked studies, unresolved V genes account for under half, and no reason is known for the remainder. The V and J calls and clone size are taken from that table; D and trimming were inferred from the DNA. The sample yields 150,000 to 200,000 clones; more than 75% were counted once. The ten largest clonotypes hold over 9% of the sample.

The sequence was obtained from a woman in her 70s with COVID-19, enrolled during active disease. The rearranged chain carries TRBV19 and TRBJ1-4, with a weak D call of TRBD1 (6 bases match). The sample was peripheral blood. The CDR3: CASSAGTEKLFF. In nucleotide form, the sequence is TGTGCCAGTAGTGCAGGGACAGAAAAACTGTTTTTT. The entire variable domain, with the stretches around the CDR3 drawn from the reference TRBV19 and TRBJ1-4 proteins, is DGGITQSPKYLFRKEGQNVTLSCEQNLNHDAMYWYRQDPGQGLRLIYYSQIVNDFQKGDIAEGYSVSREKKESFPLTVTSAQKNPTAFYLCASSAGTEKLFFGSGTQLSVL.